This T cell receptor (beta chain) was identified in a study of cytomegalovirus exposure and HLA in healthy donors. For this clone: The antigen remains unidentified.

PCR involved 60 Vbeta and 13 Jbeta primers. In the study's own analysis: It was a later analysis that counted 83 million or so unique TCR beta chains, of which approximately 11 million were shared. Here immunoSEQ multiplex PCR was the method, and the copy in TCRdb shows in-frame clones only, minus some. That table supplies the V and J calls and clone size; D and trimming were determined from the DNA. The sample lists over 150,000 clones, about three quarters occurring once. Study-level results: In a later analysis, approximately 15,000 TCR beta sequences were associated with HLA alleles at 0.05 false discovery rate. Donor immune exposure was known only as CMV serostatus. Exclusion as indistinguishable affected some V segments, including TRBV6-2 and TRBV6-3.

Germline V CDR1 and CDR2: SGHTA, FQGNSA. V gave up 4 bases and J gave up 2 bases; unmatched junction bases: 7. This CDR3 has 17 residues. The J gene is TRBJ2-3, the V gene TRBV7-2; 12 bases are shared with TRBD2. The sequence derives from an older woman in good health and CMV-seropositive. The sequencing sample was made of PBMCs. The CDR3 DNA follows: TGTGCCAGCAGCTCTAGACTAGCGGGGGTTACCACAGATACGCAGTATTTT. Encoded protein: CASSSRLAGVTTDTQYF.